This is a list of T cell receptor beta chains from one sample in a study of CD8 T cells in Susac syndrome. Using its own MiXCR run on the immunoSEQ multiplex PCR reads, TCRdb lists one record per CDR3 protein. This sample has about 150,000 distinct CDR3 sequences, with about 95% found just once. The sample consisted of CD4+ T cells from PBMCs. Source of these receptors: a human donor with multiple sclerosis. Each CDR3 is given with its conserved first and last residue. Each record gives: V gene, J gene, D gene, clone size, CDR3 protein, CDR3 DNA. The D gene is left open where the match is weak. Expanded clones get a size class; other rows say once, few or many, or leave the size out.

v_call: TRBV28; j_call: TRBJ2-7; d_call: -; clone_size: once; cdr3_aa: CASRDPGTHEQYF; cdr3_nt: TGTGCCAGCAGAGACCCGGGCACCCACGAGCAGTACTTC
v_call: TRBV13; j_call: TRBJ1-1; d_call: -; clone_size: -; cdr3_aa: CASSLDQGSSEAFF; cdr3_nt: TGTGCCAGCAGCTTGGATCAAGGGAGCTCTGAAGCTTTCTTT
v_call: TRBV20-1; j_call: TRBJ2-1; d_call: -; clone_size: -; cdr3_aa: CSAARADGGNEQFF; cdr3_nt: TGCAGTGCTGCCAGAGCGGATGGAGGGAATGAGCAGTTCTTC
v_call: TRBV28; j_call: TRBJ1-5; d_call: TRBD1; clone_size: few; cdr3_aa: CASSQTGGNQPQHF; cdr3_nt: TGTGCCAGCAGTCAGACAGGGGGCAATCAGCCCCAGCATTTT
v_call: TRBV12-3/TRBV12-4; j_call: TRBJ2-7; d_call: -; clone_size: -; cdr3_aa: CASSLKSSQVGEQYF; cdr3_nt: TGTGCCAGCAGTTTGAAGTCCTCACAGGTCGGCGAGCAGTACTTC
v_call: TRBV11-2; j_call: TRBJ2-7; d_call: TRBD2; clone_size: -; cdr3_aa: CASSLRGLAGPYF; cdr3_nt: TGTGCCAGCAGCCTAAGAGGACTAGCGGGTCCGTACTTC
v_call: TRBV4-2; j_call: TRBJ2-7; d_call: TRBD2; clone_size: -; cdr3_aa: CASSPSPGSGSLYEQYF; cdr3_nt: TGTGCCAGCAGCCCGAGCCCAGGTAGCGGGAGCCTGTACGAGCAGTACTTC
v_call: TRBV29-1; j_call: TRBJ2-5; d_call: -; clone_size: -; cdr3_aa: CSVDLGRQETQYF; cdr3_nt: TGCAGCGTTGATTTGGGACGACAAGAGACCCAGTACTTC
v_call: TRBV6-2/TRBV6-3; j_call: TRBJ2-5; d_call: -; clone_size: -; cdr3_aa: CASADEGRTQYF; cdr3_nt: TGTGCCAGCGCCGACGAGGGGAGGACCCAGTACTTC
v_call: TRBV9; j_call: TRBJ2-3; d_call: -; clone_size: -; cdr3_aa: CASSVGLGTDTQYF; cdr3_nt: TGTGCCAGCAGCGTAGGTCTAGGCACAGATACGCAGTATTTT
v_call: TRBV25-1; j_call: TRBJ2-5; d_call: TRBD2; clone_size: -; cdr3_aa: CASSALGLAGAPQYF; cdr3_nt: TGTGCCAGCAGTGCGTTGGGACTAGCGGGGGCTCCCCAGTACTTC
v_call: TRBV18; j_call: TRBJ2-5; d_call: -; clone_size: -; cdr3_aa: CASSPEPGSQETQYF; cdr3_nt: TGTGCCAGCTCACCAGAGCCGGGATCCCAAGAGACCCAGTACTTC
v_call: TRBV28; j_call: TRBJ1-2; d_call: TRBD1; clone_size: once; cdr3_aa: CASSIMTGQRGYTF; cdr3_nt: TGTGCCAGCAGTATTATGACAGGGCAGAGAGGCTACACCTTC
v_call: TRBV29-1; j_call: TRBJ1-5; d_call: TRBD1; clone_size: -; cdr3_aa: CSVGDRDRGSQHF; cdr3_nt: TGCAGCGTTGGAGACCGGGACAGGGGGTCCCAGCATTTT